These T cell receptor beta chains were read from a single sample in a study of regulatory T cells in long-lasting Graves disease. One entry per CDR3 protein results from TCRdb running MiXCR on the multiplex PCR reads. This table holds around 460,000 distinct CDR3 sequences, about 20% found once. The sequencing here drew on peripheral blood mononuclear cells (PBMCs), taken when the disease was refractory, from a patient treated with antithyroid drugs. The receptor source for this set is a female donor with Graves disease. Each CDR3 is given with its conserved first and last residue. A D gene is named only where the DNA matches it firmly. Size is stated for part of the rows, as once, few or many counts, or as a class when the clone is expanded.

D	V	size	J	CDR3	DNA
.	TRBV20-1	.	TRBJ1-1	CSAPYGRIMNTEAFF	TGCAGTGCCCCATACGGGCGAATAATGAACACTGAAGCTTTCTTT
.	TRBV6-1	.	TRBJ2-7	CASSTGFDSYGQYF	TGTGCCAGCAGTACTGGTTTCGACTCCTACGGGCAGTACTTC
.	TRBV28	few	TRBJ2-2	CASSPGRPLNTGELFF	TGTGCCAGCAGTCCCGGCAGGCCACTGAACACCGGGGAGCTGTTTTTT
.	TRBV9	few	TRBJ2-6	CASSVKTGRVYSEANVLTF	TGTGCCAGCAGCGTAAAAACAGGAAGGGTATACTCTGAGGCCAACGTCCTGACTTTC
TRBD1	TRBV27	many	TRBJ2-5	CASRTGVETQYF	TGTGCCAGCAGAACAGGGGTAGAGACCCAGTACTTC
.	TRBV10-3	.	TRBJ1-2	CAISGRTGPYGYTF	TGTGCCATCAGTGGTCGAACAGGGCCCTATGGCTACACCTTC
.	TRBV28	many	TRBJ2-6	CASSPPGSGANVLTF	TGTGCCAGCAGTCCGCCCGGGTCTGGGGCCAACGTCCTGACTTTC
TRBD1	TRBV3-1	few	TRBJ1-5	CASSRTGVSNQPQHF	TGTGCCAGCAGCCGAACAGGGGTTAGCAATCAGCCCCAGCATTTT
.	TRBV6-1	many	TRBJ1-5	CASTDPPTQPQHF	TGTGCCAGCACCGATCCACCCACTCAGCCCCAGCATTTT
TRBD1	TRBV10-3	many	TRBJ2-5	CASTDRDRGDKAETQYF	TGTGCCAGCACTGACCGGGACAGGGGGGATAAAGCGGAGACCCAGTACTTC
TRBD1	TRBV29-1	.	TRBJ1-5	CSVEDGTGYNQPQHF	TGCAGCGTTGAAGACGGGACAGGCTATAATCAGCCCCAGCATTTT
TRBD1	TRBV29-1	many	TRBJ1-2	CSVETGGYGYTF	TGCAGCGTTGAAACAGGGGGCTATGGCTACACCTTC
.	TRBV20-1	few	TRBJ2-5	CSARDWRSPQETQYF	TGCAGTGCTAGAGATTGGAGAAGCCCTCAAGAGACCCAGTACTTC
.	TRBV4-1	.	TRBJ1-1	CASSQRTMNTEAFF	TGCGCCAGCAGCCAGAGGACCATGAACACTGAAGCTTTCTTT